Included here is one TCR beta chain sequence, with context. Germline values: CDR1 MGHRA, CDR2 YSYEKL. V lost 0 bases, J lost 3 bases, and 12 bases lay in between. This CDR3 spans 16 amino acids. This specimen belongs to a study of T cell changes during pregnancy in multiple sclerosis. Sequencing used immunoSEQ multiplex PCR; TCRdb keeps in-frame clones, though not all of them. The data hold around 110,000 clones, with 92% observed a single time. The clonotype was recovered from a female donor with multiple sclerosis, enrolled in a pregnancy study. The chain uses TRBV4-1 and TRBJ2-1; possible D gene TRBD2, 5 bases. Sequences were derived from peripheral blood, sampled in the third trimester of pregnancy. The chain's CDR3 is CASSQEVPSFYNEQFF. The CDR3, as DNA: TGCGCCAGCAGCCAAGAGGTTCCTAGCTTCTACAATGAGCAGTTCTTC.